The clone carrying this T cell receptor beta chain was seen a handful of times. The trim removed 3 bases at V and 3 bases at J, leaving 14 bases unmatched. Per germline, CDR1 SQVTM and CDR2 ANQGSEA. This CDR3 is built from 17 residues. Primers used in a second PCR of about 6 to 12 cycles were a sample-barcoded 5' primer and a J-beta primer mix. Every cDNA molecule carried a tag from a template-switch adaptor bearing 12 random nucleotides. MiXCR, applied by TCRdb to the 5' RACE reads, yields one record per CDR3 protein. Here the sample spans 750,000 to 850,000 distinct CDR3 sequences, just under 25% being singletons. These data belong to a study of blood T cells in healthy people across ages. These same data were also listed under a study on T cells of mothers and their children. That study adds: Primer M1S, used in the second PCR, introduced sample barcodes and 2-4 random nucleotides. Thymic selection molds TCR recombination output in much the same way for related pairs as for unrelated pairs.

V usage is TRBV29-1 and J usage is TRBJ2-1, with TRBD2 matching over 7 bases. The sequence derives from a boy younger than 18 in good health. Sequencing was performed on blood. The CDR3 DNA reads TGCAGCGTTGATGGGGCGAGCGGGGATAATTTCTACAATGAGCAGTTCTTC. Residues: CSVDGASGDNFYNEQFF.